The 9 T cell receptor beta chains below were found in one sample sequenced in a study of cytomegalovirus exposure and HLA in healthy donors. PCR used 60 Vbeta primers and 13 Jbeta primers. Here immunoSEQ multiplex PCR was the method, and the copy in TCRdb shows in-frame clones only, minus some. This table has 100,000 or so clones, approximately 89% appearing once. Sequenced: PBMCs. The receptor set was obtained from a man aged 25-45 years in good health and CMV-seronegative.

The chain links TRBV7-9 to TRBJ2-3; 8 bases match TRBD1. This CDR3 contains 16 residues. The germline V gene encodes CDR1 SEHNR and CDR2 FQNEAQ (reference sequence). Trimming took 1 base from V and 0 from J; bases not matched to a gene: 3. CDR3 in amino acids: CASSLGQGASTDTQYF. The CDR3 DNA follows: TGTGCCAGCAGCTTAGGGCAGGGGGCGAGCACAGATACGCAGTATTTT.

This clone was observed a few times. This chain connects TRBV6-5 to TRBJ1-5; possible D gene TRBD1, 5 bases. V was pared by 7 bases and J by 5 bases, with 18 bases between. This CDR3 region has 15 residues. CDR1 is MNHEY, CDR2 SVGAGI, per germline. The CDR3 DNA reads TGTGCCAGCATCGTACGCGGGGACTTTTATCAGCCCCAGCATTTT. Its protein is CASIVRGDFYQPQHF.

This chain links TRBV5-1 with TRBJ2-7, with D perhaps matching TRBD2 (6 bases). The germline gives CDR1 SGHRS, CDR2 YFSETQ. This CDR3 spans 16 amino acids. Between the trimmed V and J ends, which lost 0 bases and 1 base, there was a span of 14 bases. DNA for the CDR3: TGCGCCAGCAGCTTGGTGGAGGGTTCAAGATCCTACGAGCAGTACTTC. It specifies CASSLVEGSRSYEQYF.

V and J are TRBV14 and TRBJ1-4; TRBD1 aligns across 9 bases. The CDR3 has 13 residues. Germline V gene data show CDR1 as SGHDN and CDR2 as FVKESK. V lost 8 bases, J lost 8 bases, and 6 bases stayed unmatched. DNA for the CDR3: TGTGCCAGCGGACAGGGGTTTAGGGAAAAACTGTTTTTT. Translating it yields CASGQGFREKLFF.

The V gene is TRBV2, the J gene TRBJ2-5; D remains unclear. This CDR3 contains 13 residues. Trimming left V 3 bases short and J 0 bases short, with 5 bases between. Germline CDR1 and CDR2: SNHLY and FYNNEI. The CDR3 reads CASSDGYQETQYF. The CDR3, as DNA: TGTGCCAGCAGTGACGGGTACCAAGAGACCCAGTACTTC.

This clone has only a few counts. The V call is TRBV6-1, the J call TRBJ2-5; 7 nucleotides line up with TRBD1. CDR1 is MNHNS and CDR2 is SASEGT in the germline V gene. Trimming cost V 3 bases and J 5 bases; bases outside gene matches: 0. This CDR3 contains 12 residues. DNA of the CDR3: TGTGCCAGCAGTGACAGGGGGGAGACCCAGTACTTC. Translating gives CASSDRGETQYF.

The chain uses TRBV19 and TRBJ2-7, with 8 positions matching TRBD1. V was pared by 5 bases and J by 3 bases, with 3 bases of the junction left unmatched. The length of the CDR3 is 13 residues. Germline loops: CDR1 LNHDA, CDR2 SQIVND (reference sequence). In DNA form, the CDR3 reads TGTGCCAGTAGTTTGGGACAGGACTACGAGCAGTACTTC. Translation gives CASSLGQDYEQYF. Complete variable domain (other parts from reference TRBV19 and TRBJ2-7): DGGITQSPKYLFRKEGQNVTLSCEQNLNHDAMYWYRQDPGQGLRLIYYSQIVNDFQKGDIAEGYSVSREKKESFPLTVTSAQKNPTAFYLCASSLGQDYEQYFGPGTRLTVT.

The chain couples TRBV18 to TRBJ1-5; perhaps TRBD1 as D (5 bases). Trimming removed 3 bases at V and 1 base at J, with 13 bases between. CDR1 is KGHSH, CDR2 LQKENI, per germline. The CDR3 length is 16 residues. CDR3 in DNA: TGTGCCAGCTCACCGATAAGTCAGGGAAGCAATCAGCCCCAGCATTTT. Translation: CASSPISQGSNQPQHF.

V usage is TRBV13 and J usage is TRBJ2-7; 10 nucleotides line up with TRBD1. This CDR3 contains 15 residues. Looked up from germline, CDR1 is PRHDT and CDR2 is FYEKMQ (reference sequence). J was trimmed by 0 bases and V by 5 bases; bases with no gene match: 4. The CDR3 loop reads CASSHRTGGSYEQYF. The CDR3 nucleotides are TGTGCCAGCAGCCACCGGACAGGGGGCTCCTACGAGCAGTACTTC.